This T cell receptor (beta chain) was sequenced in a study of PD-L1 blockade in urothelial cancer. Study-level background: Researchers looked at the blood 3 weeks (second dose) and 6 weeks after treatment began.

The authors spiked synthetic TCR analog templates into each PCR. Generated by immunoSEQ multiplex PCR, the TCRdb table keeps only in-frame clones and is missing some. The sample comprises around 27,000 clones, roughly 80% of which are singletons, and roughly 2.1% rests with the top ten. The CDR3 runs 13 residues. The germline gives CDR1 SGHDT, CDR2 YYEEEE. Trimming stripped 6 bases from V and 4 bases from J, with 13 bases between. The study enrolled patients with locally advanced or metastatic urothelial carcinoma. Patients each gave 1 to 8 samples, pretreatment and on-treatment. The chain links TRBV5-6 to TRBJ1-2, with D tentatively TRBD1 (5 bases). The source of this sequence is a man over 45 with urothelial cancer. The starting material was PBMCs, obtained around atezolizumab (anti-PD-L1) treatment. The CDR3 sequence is CASTSDTRYGYTF. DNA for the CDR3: TGTGCCAGCACCTCGGACACCCGCTATGGCTACACCTTC. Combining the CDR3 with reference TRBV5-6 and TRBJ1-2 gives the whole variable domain DAGVTQSPTHLIKTRGQQVTLRCSPKSGHDTVSWYQQALGQGPQFIFQYYEEEERQRGNFPDRFSGHQFPNYSSELNVNALLLGDSALYLCASTSDTRYGYTFGSGTRLTVV.